This T cell receptor beta chain was recorded in a study of PD-L1 blockade in urothelial cancer. About the study: Individuals in the cohort had been given 0 to 3 earlier chemotherapy regimens.

The data were produced by immunoSEQ multiplex PCR, yet TCRdb's version contains in-frame clones alone and is incomplete. Here the sample spans around 130,000 clones, about 88% being singletons. Sample time point: pretreatment peripheral blood. This sequence originates from a man in his forties or fifties with urothelial cancer. The input for sequencing was PBMCs, taken around atezolizumab (anti-PD-L1) treatment.

The CDR3 nucleotides are TGTGCCAGCAGTTTGTCACGAGCATCCACAGATACGCAGTATTTT. The encoded protein is CASSLSRASTDTQYF. The chain is built from TRBV27 and TRBJ2-3; D ambiguous. This CDR3 contains 15 residues. Deletions cut 3 bases from V and 2 bases from J, with 12 bases between. CDR1 MNHEY and CDR2 SMNVEV come from the germline V gene (reference sequence).